The TCR beta chain under discussion was sequenced for a study of cytomegalovirus exposure and HLA in healthy donors. At the level of the study: Assignment to the Caucasian-associated ancestry cluster applied to around 82% of the approximately 370 genotyped donors.

Study outcomes and limitations: Because they were indistinguishable, some V segments, including TRBV6-2 and TRBV6-3, were excluded. Presence/absence analyses assumed roughly uniform sequencing depth across donors.

For this clone: Its antigen is unknown.

This PCR relied on a set of 60 Vbeta primers and 13 Jbeta primers. This table comes from immunoSEQ multiplex PCR, and its TCRdb copy is limited to in-frame clones, with some not included. The sample holds approximately 160,000 clones, 76% seen once. The germline V gene encodes CDR1 SNHLY and CDR2 FYNNEI. The CDR3 runs to 13 residues. This TCR was sampled from a female donor in good health and CMV-seronegative. Material for sequencing was PBMCs. J is TRBJ2-5 and V is TRBV2; 9 bases map to TRBD1. The J call may be wrong; the DNA end is better matched by TRBJ2-7. The CDR3 loop reads CASSTGGGYEQYF. The CDR3 region has the DNA TGTGCCAGCAGTACAGGGGGCGGATACGAGCAGTACTTC.